The T cell receptor (beta chain) described here comes from a study of cytotoxic CD8 clonotypes in ibrutinib-treated CLL. Study information: Of the patients, over ten were relapsed/refractory, about 15 treatment-naive and 17 to 18 IGHV unmutated.

Trimming stripped 4 bases from V and 5 bases from J, with 25 bases between. Germline V gene data show CDR1 as SGHNT and CDR2 as YYREEE (reference sequence). The CDR3 length is 17 residues. Comments on this clone: Its antigen is as yet unknown.

Clones were read by immunoSEQ multiplex PCR, and TCRdb kept only the in-frame ones, dropping some. The profile covers just over 200,000 clones, with about four fifths appearing a single time and around 10% taken by the ten largest. Study-level points and caveats: Clonality went up at ibrutinib response and then declined back toward baseline at progression. With treatment, public clonotypes, which were uncommon, either contracted or remained stable.

Here the sequenced sample was PBMCs, taken after 12 months of ibrutinib treatment. This TCR came from a human donor with chronic lymphocytic leukemia. J is TRBJ2-7 and V is TRBV5-4; tentative D call: TRBD2 (7 bases). The CDR3 sequence: CASSLKGRERGYHEQYF. In DNA form, the CDR3 reads TGTGCCAGCAGCCTAAAAGGGAGGGAGAGGGGGTATCACGAGCAGTACTTC. Full variable domain (rest looked up from reference TRBV5-4 and TRBJ2-7): ETGVTQSPTHLIKTRGQQVTLRCSSQSGHNTVSWYQQALGQGPQFIFQYYREEENGRGNFPPRFSGLQFPNYSSELNVNALELDDSALYLCASSLKGRERGYHEQYFGPGTRLTVT.